This TCR beta chain was identified in a study of blood T cell repertoires in COVID-19. The overall study: Samples taken during acute and convalescent COVID-19 were collected in the United States, Italy and Spain. PBMCs, B-cell-depleted T cells, or T cells provided the cDNA or gDNA that made up the material.

The CDR3 is 14 residues long. CDR1 and CDR2 (germline): SGDLS, YYNGEE. V dropped 0 bases and J dropped 5; count of bases not matched to a gene: 3. As originally analysed: Estimated nucleated cell counts came from reference gene primer amplification. Sequencing was performed with immunoSEQ multiplex PCR; in TCRdb, only in-frame clones are kept and a portion is missing. The V and J calls and clone size are taken from that table; D and trimming were inferred from the DNA. In the table there are roughly 380,000 clones, approximately 81% of which are singletons. The chain uses TRBV9 and TRBJ1-1, with 8 bases fitting TRBD1. The TCR was taken from a woman under 30 with acute or convalescent COVID-19. Sequencing was done on a sample of peripheral blood. For the CDR3, the DNA is TGTGCCAGCAGCGTAGGGCAGGGGGCGACTGAAGCTTTCTTT. Amino acids: CASSVGQGATEAFF.